The clone carrying this T cell receptor (beta chain) was observed a handful of times. Its cognate antigen is unknown. The source of the sample is a study of T cells in localized non-small cell lung cancer. Only in-frame clones appear in the TCRdb table, and some are missing; sequencing was by immunoSEQ multiplex PCR. The data hold several hundred clones, with 20% to 25% observed a single time. Regarding the study as a whole: As only one tumor region underwent sequencing, heterogeneity remains possible. The highest T cell clonality was in uninvolved adjacent lung, above tumor. Median around 56 top-100 tumor clones were shared with paired adjacent lung.

V was pared by 2 bases and J by 4 bases, with 6 bases of the junction left unmatched. In germline, CDR1 is SGDLS, CDR2 YYNGEE. This CDR3 contains 15 residues. V usage is TRBV9 and J usage is TRBJ2-1; TRBD1 matches at 7 bases. This sequence originates from a man aged 40 to 69 with stage II lung adenocarcinoma. The input for sequencing was normal lung tissue next to the tumor, taken before any cancer treatment. The CDR3 reads CASSVEGAVYNEQFF. The CDR3, as DNA: TGTGCCAGCAGCGTTGAGGGGGCGGTTTACAATGAGCAGTTCTTC.